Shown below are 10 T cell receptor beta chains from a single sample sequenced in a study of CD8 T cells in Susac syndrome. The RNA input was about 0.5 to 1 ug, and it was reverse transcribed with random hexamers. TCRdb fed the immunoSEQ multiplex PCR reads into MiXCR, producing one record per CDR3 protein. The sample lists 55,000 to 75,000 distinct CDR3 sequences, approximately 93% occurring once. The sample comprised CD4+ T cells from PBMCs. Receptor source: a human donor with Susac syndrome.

Here the CDR3 reads CASSRPLQTNTGELFF. The CDR3 bases are TGTGCCAGCAGCCGACCCTTACAAACGAACACCGGGGAGCTGTTTTTT. The gene calls are TRBV7-2 and TRBJ2-2; unclear D gene. The CDR3 is made up of 16 amino acids. V lost 5 bases and J 0 bases, leaving 13 bases between the germline ends. Germline loops: CDR1 SGHTA, CDR2 FQGNSA.

This CDR3 is CASSHPRQANSYTF. The CDR3 bases are TGTGCCAGCAGCCACCCTAGACAGGCGAACAGCTACACCTTC. The chain has TRBV5-5 and TRBJ1-2; perhaps TRBD1 as D (6 bases). Deletions cut 4 bases from V and 9 bases from J, with 19 bases between. CDR3 length: 14 amino acids. Per germline, CDR1 SGHKS and CDR2 YYEKEE (reference sequence).

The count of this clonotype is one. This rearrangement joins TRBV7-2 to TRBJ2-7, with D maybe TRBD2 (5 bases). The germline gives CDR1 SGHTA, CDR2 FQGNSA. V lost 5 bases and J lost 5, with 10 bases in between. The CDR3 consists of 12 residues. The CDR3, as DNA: TGTGCCAGCAGCCCGGACTTCCACGAGCAGTACTTC. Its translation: CASSPDFHEQYF.

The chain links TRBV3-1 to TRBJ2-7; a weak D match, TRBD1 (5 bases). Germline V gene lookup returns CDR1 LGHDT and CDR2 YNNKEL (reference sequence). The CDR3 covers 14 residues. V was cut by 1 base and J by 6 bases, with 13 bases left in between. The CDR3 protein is CASSQGYRSGEQYF. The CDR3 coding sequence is TGTGCCAGCAGCCAAGGATACAGGTCAGGCGAGCAGTACTTC.

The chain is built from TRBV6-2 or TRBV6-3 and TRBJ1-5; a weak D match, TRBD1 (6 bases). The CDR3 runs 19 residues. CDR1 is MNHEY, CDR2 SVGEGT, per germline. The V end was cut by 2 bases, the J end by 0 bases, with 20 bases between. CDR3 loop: CASSYRLRAGENSNQPQHF. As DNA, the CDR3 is TGTGCCAGCAGTTACCGATTAAGAGCAGGGGAGAATAGCAATCAGCCCCAGCATTTT.

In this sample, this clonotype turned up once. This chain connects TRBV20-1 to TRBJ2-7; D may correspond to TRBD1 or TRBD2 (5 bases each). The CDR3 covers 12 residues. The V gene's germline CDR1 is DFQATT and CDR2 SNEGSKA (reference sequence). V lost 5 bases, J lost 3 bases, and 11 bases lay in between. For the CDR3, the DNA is TGCAGTGCTCAGCGAGGGGTCTACGAGCAGTACTTC. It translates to CSAQRGVYEQYF.

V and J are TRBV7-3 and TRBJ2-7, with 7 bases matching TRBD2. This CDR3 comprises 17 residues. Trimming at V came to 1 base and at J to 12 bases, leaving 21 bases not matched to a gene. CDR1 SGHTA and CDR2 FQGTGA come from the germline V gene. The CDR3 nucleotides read TGTGCCAGCAGCTTAAGAGGGCCGGAGGCGGGGGAGCCCCGACTGTACTTC. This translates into CASSLRGPEAGEPRLYF.

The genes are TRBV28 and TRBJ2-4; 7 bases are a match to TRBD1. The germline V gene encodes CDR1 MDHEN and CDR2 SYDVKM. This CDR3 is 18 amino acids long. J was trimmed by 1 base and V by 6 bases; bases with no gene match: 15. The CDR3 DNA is TGTGCCAGCAGACCCATCTCCGGGGACAGCTCCGCCAAAAACATTCAGTACTTC. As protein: CASRPISGDSSAKNIQYF. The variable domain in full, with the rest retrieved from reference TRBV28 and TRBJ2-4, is DVKVTQSSRYLVKRTGEKVFLECVQDMDHENMFWYRQDPGLGLRLIYFSYDVKMKEKGDIPEGYSVSREKKERFSLILESASTNQTSMYLCASRPISGDSSAKNIQYFGAGTRLSVL.

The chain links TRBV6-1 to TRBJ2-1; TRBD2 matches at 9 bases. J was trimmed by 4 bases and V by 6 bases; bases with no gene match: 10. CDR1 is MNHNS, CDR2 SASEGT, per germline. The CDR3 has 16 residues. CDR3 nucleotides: TGTGCCAGCAGGCCCCTGAGCGGGGGGAGGTACAATGAGCAGTTCTTC. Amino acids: CASRPLSGGRYNEQFF.

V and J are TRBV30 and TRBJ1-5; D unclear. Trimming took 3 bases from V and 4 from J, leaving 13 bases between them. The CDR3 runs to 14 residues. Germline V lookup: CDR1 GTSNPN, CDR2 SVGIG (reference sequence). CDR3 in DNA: TGTGCCTGGAGATCTCCGGTCTCAAATCAGCCCCAGCATTTT. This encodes CAWRSPVSNQPQHF.